This T cell receptor (beta chain) was identified in a study of shared clonotypes between healthy human individuals. General observations from the study: Among donors, clonotype sharing was expected to be affected by sequencing depth.

At deep level, the assay was performed. Template for every sorted-subset replicate PCR totaled 200 to 250 ng DNA, 25,000 to 30,000 T cell genomes. Libraries were prepared by immunoSEQ multiplex PCR; TCRdb keeps only in-frame clonotypes and omits some of them. The sample carries about 120,000 clones, around 65% recorded once. This clone has a handful of counts. As yet, its antigen is unknown. Sequencing was performed on memory CD8+ T cells sorted from blood. As for subset: CD45RO+ cells pooled with CCR7-negative TemRA cells. This clonotype was sampled from a woman aged 30 to 39 in good health.

The CDR3 protein is CASSSEDGGSGANVLTF. In nucleotides, the CDR3 is TGTGCCAGCAGTTCCGAAGACGGGGGCTCTGGGGCCAACGTCCTGACTTTC. The chain joins TRBV25-1 to TRBJ2-6, with D perhaps TRBD2 (6 bases). Germline V lookup: CDR1 MGHDK, CDR2 SYGVNS. V lost 5 bases and J lost 0, with 14 bases in between. This CDR3 has 17 amino acids.